This T cell receptor (beta chain) is from a study of blood T cell repertoires in COVID-19. Per the original methods: Estimation of nucleated cell counts was performed using reference gene primer amplification. Method: immunoSEQ multiplex PCR; TCRdb's copy keeps in-frame clones and lacks some. V, J and clone size derive from that table, while D and trimming were established from the DNA sequence. The sample has hundreds of thousands of clones, 65% to 90% seen once. V dropped 1 base and J dropped 7; count of bases not matched to a gene: 9. Germline CDR1 LGHNA, CDR2 YSLEER. The CDR3 covers 16 residues. This chain links TRBV4-3 with TRBJ2-3, with TRBD2 matching over 9 bases. The receptor was isolated from an older woman with COVID-19, enrolled during active disease. The sequenced sample was peripheral blood. The CDR3 sequence: CASSQGTSVPKYTQYF. In nucleotides, the CDR3 is TGCGCCAGCAGCCAAGGGACTAGCGTCCCCAAGTATACGCAGTATTTT.